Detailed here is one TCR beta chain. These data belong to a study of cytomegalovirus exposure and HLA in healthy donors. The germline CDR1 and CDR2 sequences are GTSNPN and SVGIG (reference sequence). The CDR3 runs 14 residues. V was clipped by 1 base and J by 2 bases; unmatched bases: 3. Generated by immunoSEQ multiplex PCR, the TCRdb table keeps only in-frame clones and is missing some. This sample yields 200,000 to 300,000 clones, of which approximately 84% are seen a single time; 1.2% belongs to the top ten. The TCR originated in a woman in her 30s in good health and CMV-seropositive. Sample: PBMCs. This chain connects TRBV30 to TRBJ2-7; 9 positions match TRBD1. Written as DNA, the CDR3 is TGTGCCTGGAGTGCCGGGACAGGGCCCTACGAGCAGTACTTC. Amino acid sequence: CAWSAGTGPYEQYF.